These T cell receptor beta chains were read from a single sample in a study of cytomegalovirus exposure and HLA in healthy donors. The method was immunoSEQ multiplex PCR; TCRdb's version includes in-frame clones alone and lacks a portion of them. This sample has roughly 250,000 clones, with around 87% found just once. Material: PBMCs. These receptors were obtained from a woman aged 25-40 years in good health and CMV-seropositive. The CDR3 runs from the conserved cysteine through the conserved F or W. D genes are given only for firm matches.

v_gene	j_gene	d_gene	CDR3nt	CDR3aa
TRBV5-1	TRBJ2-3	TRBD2	TGCGCCAGCAGCGAGGGACTAGCGGGGGGCACAGATACGCAGTATTTT	CASSEGLAGGTDTQYF
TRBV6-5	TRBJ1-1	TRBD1	TGTGCCAGCAGGAGACAGGGGGCGGTTAGGACTGAAGCTTTCTTT	CASRRQGAVRTEAFF
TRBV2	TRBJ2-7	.	TGTGCCAGCAGTCGACAGTTCTACGAGCAGTACTTC	CASSRQFYEQYF
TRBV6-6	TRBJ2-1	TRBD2	TGTGCCAGCAGTTATGCCCCCGGGACTATCCACAATGAGCAGTTCTTC	CASSYAPGTIHNEQFF
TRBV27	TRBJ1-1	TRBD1	TGTGCCAGCAGTCCTCGGGACAGGGGCGGTACTGAAGCTTTCTTT	CASSPRDRGGTEAFF
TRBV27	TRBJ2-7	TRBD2	TGTGCCAGCAGTTTTACCGGGAGGACCTACGAGCAGTACTTC	CASSFTGRTYEQYF
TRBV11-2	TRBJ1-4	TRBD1	TGTGCCAGCAGCTCCGACAGGGGAGGAAAACTGTTTTTT	CASSSDRGGKLFF
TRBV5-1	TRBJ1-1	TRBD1	TGCGCCAGCAGCTTGGACAGGGGGCATCGGGAAGCTTTCTTT	CASSLDRGHREAFF
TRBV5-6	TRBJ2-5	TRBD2	TGTGCCAGCAGCTACCCACCGGGACTAGCGGGAGGGGGAGAGACCCAGTACTTC	CASSYPPGLAGGGETQYF
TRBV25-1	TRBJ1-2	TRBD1	TGTGCCAGCAGTTTTGGACAGGGGGGCTATGGCTACACCTTC	CASSFGQGGYGYTF
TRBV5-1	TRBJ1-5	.	TGCGCCAGCAGCTTGGCTCCGGGAGGTCAGCCCCAGCATTTT	CASSLAPGGQPQHF
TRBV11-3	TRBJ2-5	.	TGTGCCAGCAGCTTAGCTAGGAGGGAGACCCAGTACTTC	CASSLARRETQYF
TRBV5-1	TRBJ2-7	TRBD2	TGCGCCAGCAGCTTGGCAGCGGGAGGGCCTCTCGAGCAGTACTTC	CASSLAAGGPLEQYF
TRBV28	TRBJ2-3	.	TGTGCCAGCAGTTTGGGGCAGAGGACAGATACGCAGTATTTT	CASSLGQRTDTQYF
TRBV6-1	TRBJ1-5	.	TGTGCCAGCAGTGTATCCCGATCCCGGGGTCAGCCCCAGCATTTT	CASSVSRSRGQPQHF
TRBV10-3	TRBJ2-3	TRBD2	TGTGCCATCAGTCCCCTGACTAGCGGAGGGGTCACAGATACGCAGTATTTT	CAISPLTSGGVTDTQYF
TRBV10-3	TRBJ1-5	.	TGTGCCATATCGAAAGGACAGCCCAATCAGCCCCAGCATTTT	CAISKGQPNQPQHF